Shown below are 13 T cell receptor beta chains from a single sample sequenced in a study of Ad26.COV2.S vaccination and SARS-CoV-2 variants. Documented treatment: around 19 received Ad26.COV2.S at low or high dose, single or two shots; five or six received placebo; per-sample allocation not given. Sampling occurred on day 63 after the first vaccine or placebo injection. This table comes from immunoSEQ multiplex PCR, and its TCRdb copy is limited to in-frame clones, with some not included. The profile shows about 450,000 clones, about 91% of them singletons. The starting material was peripheral blood, obtained in a trial of Ad26.COV2.S vaccine versus placebo. The receptors come from a person aged 18-60 years who received the Ad26.COV2.S COVID-19 vaccine or a placebo.

V gene TRBV7-3 combines with J gene TRBJ2-1; D gene unclear. The CDR3 covers 15 residues. The germline V gene encodes CDR1 SGHTA and CDR2 FQGTGA. The V end lost 4 bases, the J end lost 6 bases, and 16 bases lay between the germline ends. CDR3 DNA sequence: TGTGCCAGCAGCTCGAGGATCGCGGCCCGCAATGAGCAGTTCTTC. Its translation: CASSSRIAARNEQFF. The entire variable domain, with the rest obtained from reference TRBV7-3 and TRBJ2-1, is as follows: GAGVSQTPSNKVTEKGKYVELRCDPISGHTALYWYRQSLGQGPEFLIYFQGTGAADDSGLPNDRFFAVRPEGSVSTLKIQRTERGDSAVYLCASSSRIAARNEQFFGPGTRLTVL.

V usage is TRBV5-1 and J usage is TRBJ2-3, with a weak D call TRBD2 (5 bases). Trimming cost V 4 bases and J 3 bases, with 12 bases left between them. This CDR3 region has 14 residues. Germline CDR1 and CDR2: SGHRS and YFSETQ. CDR3 bases: TGCGCCAGCAGCCGGGAAACGGGAACAGATACGCAGTATTTT. It specifies CASSRETGTDTQYF.

The J gene is TRBJ1-1, the V gene TRBV20-1, with 7 bases that match TRBD1. CDR3 length equals 11 residues. The V and J ends lost 3 bases and 11 bases, in that order; junction bases with no gene match: 6. Germline CDR1 and CDR2: DFQATT and SNEGSKA (reference sequence). The CDR3 loop is CSASGGQKAFF. CDR3 sequence (DNA): TGCAGTGCTAGTGGGGGACAGAAGGCTTTCTTT.

The V gene is TRBV28, the J gene TRBJ1-3, with 7 nucleotides matching TRBD1. The CDR3 is 13 amino acids. The junction had 0 bases not matched to a gene; V was cut back by 5 bases and J by 2 bases. CDR1 is MDHEN and CDR2 is SYDVKM in the germline V gene. The CDR3 sequence: CASSQGAGNTIYF. CDR3 coding DNA: TGTGCCAGCAGTCAGGGGGCTGGAAACACCATATATTTT.

This chain joins TRBV12-3 or TRBV12-4 and TRBJ2-3; the D is unclear. The CDR3 extends over 12 amino acids. The CDR3 DNA reads TGTGCAAGCGCCGGCAGCACAGATACGCAGTATTTT. This codes for CASAGSTDTQYF.

The chain is built from TRBV2 and TRBJ2-1, with 15 bases matching TRBD2. CDR1 and CDR2 from the germline V gene are SNHLY and FYNNEI. This CDR3 region has 16 residues. The J segment lost 6 bases and the V segment lost 6 bases, leaving 6 bases of the junction unmatched. The CDR3 DNA reads as TGTGCCAGCAGGGCAGGACTAGCGGGGGGGCGCAATGAGCAGTTCTTC. It specifies CASRAGLAGGRNEQFF. Looking up the rest from reference TRBV2 and TRBJ2-1 gives the full variable domain: EPEVTQTPSHQVTQMGQEVILRCVPISNHLYFYWYRQILGQKVEFLVSFYNNEISEKSEIFDDQFSVERPDGSNFTLKIRSTKLEDSAMYFCASRAGLAGGRNEQFFGPGTRLTVL.

CDR3 bases: TGTGCCAGCAGCTCTCAACTAGCGGGGGGGCTCAATGAGCAGTTCTTC. Protein: CASSSQLAGGLNEQFF. The rearrangement links TRBV11-2 to TRBJ2-1, with 13 bases lining up with TRBD2. The CDR3 loop spans 16 amino acids. CDR1 and CDR2 from the germline V gene are SGHAT and FQNNGV. J was trimmed by 6 bases and V by 4 bases; bases with no gene match: 6.

The chain links TRBV27 to TRBJ2-1; the D gene is possibly TRBD2 (6 bases). V was cut by 10 bases and J by 8 bases, with 21 bases left in between. This CDR3 is 14 amino acids long. CDR1 is MNHEY, CDR2 SMNVEV, per germline (reference sequence). CDR3 nucleotides: TGTGCCACCCAAGGACTATTCGTGGGAGATGAGCAGTTCTTC. Protein product: CATQGLFVGDEQFF.

As for this clone: This sample also contains other DNA sequences that code for the same CDR3. This chain links TRBV7-2 with TRBJ2-3; D call uncertain. The CDR3 is made up of 12 amino acids. V dropped 3 bases and J dropped 3 bases, with 4 bases sitting between them. Germline V lookup: CDR1 SGHTA, CDR2 FQGNSA. This chain's CDR3 is CASSLGTDTQYF. The CDR3 DNA reads as TGTGCCAGCAGCTTGGGAACAGATACGCAGTATTTT.

The V and J genes are TRBV4-1 and TRBJ2-1; 7 bases are a match to TRBD2. Germline trimming cut 0 bases from V and 4 bases from J; bases unmatched to any gene: 9. Germline V gene sequence: CDR1 MGHRA, CDR2 YSYEKL. The CDR3 is 17 residues long. In DNA form, the CDR3 reads TGCGCCAGCAGCCAAGAGAGTCTAGCGGATTTATACAATGAGCAGTTCTTC. Translating gives CASSQESLADLYNEQFF.

This clone was picked up one time. J is TRBJ1-4 and V is TRBV30; D is uncertain. This CDR3 spans 12 amino acids. V was trimmed by 1 base and J by 10 bases, leaving 10 bases between them. Germline values: CDR1 GTSNPN, CDR2 SVGIG (reference sequence). The CDR3 DNA is TGTGCCTGGAGTGATGGATCTGGAAAACTGTTTTTT. It yields the protein CAWSDGSGKLFF.

The genes are TRBV7-6 and TRBJ1-3; D not resolved. Trimming pared 5 bases from V and 0 bases from J, leaving 14 bases between. Germline V gives CDR1 SGHVS, CDR2 FNYEAQ. This CDR3 has 16 amino acids. CDR3 protein: CASSEVGWTSGNTIYF. The CDR3 DNA reads TGTGCCAGCAGCGAAGTCGGCTGGACCTCTGGAAACACCATATATTTT.

The chain recombines TRBV30 with TRBJ2-1; TRBD2 matches 11 bases. V dropped 2 bases and J dropped 4; count of bases not matched to a gene: 1. Germline loops: CDR1 GTSNPN, CDR2 SVGIG (reference sequence). The CDR3 consists of 14 residues. The CDR3 here is CAWSRLAGYNEQFF. The CDR3 DNA sequence: TGTGCCTGGAGTAGACTAGCGGGATACAATGAGCAGTTCTTC.